This T cell receptor beta chain was found in a study of regulatory T cells in long-lasting Graves disease. Study results and caveats: Compared with new cases, persistent Graves' patients showed reduced TCR diversity.

In the case of this clonotype: The antigen remains unidentified.

Documented time point: persistent/refractory GD, antithyroid drugs over 5 years with positive TRAb. PBMCs provided the RNA from which the TCR library was made. American Thyroid Association guidelines were used to diagnose Graves' disease. EDTA tubes collected around 10 milliliters of peripheral blood. Libraries of TCR beta came from iRepertoire HTBI primers plus Arm-PCR of CDR3 regions. TCRdb recomputed calls from the multiplex PCR reads with MiXCR, one row per CDR3 protein. The table has hundreds of thousands of distinct CDR3 sequences, about 21% seen once. This TCR was recovered from a female donor with Graves disease. The sequencing here drew on peripheral blood mononuclear cells (PBMCs), taken when the disease was refractory, from a patient treated with antithyroid drugs.

CDR3 sequence reads: CAISEGAGVTYEQYF. The CDR3 DNA reads TGTGCCATCAGTGAAGGGGCGGGAGTCACCTACGAGCAGTACTTC. The rearrangement joins TRBV10-3 to TRBJ2-7; 7 nucleotides match TRBD2. The CDR3 covers 15 residues. Germline CDR1 is ENHRY and CDR2 is SYGVKD. V trimming: 3 bases; J trimming: 2 bases; junction bases outside the gene matches: 7.